These 7 T cell receptor beta chains were sequenced from one sample in a study of OX40 agonist ivuxolimab in advanced cancers. Data came from immunoSEQ multiplex PCR; TCRdb stores just in-frame clones and leaves some out. This sample yields roughly 75,000 clones, of which around 90% are seen a single time; approximately 6.2% belongs to the top ten. Source: CD4+ or CD8+ T cells sorted from blood, taken in a trial of the OX40 agonist ivuxolimab. These receptors were collected from an adult with an advanced solid tumor such as melanoma, head and neck, liver or kidney cancer.

The V gene is TRBV9, the J gene TRBJ1-3; no firm D call. Germline V gene lookup returns CDR1 SGDLS and CDR2 YYNGEE. Between the trimmed V and J ends, which lost 4 bases and 1 base, there was a span of 12 bases. CDR3 length: 15 residues. Here the CDR3 DNA reads TGTGCCAGCAGCCCTCAATGGGGTTCTGGAAACACCATATATTTT. This codes for CASSPQWGSGNTIYF. The whole variable domain, remainder taken from reference TRBV9 and TRBJ1-3, is DSGVTQTPKHLITATGQRVTLRCSPRSGDLSVYWYQQSLDQGLQFLIQYYNGEERAKGNILERFSAQQFPDLHSELNLSSLELGDSALYFCASSPQWGSGNTIYFGEGSWLTVV.

The chain recombines TRBV7-3 with TRBJ2-7, with D possibly TRBD2 on 6 matching bases. CDR3 length equals 15 residues. Trimming took 7 bases from V and 4 from J, leaving 20 bases between them. The germline V gene has CDR1 SGHTA and CDR2 FQGTGA. The CDR3 sequence: CASIPKGGVKYEQYF. The CDR3 DNA sequence: TGTGCCAGCATCCCCAAAGGAGGGGTGAAGTACGAGCAGTACTTC.

This clone has only a few counts. The J gene is TRBJ1-4, the V gene TRBV7-9, with D tentatively TRBD1 (6 bases). The CDR3 runs 17 residues. V was shortened by 2 bases and J by 3 bases, with 16 bases between the two germline ends. Germline CDR1 SEHNR, CDR2 FQNEAQ (reference sequence). The CDR3 here is CASSLSARGNANEKLFF. The CDR3 region has the DNA TGTGCCAGCAGCTTATCGGCCAGGGGAAACGCTAATGAAAAACTGTTTTTT.

V gene TRBV5-1 combines with J gene TRBJ1-4; D might be TRBD1 (6 bases). This CDR3 is 16 amino acids long. Germline CDR1 SGHRS, CDR2 YFSETQ. The V end was cut by 4 bases, the J end by 5 bases, with 18 bases between. The DNA of the CDR3 is TGCGCCAGCAGCCGCTTCGAGGGGGGCTTGAATGAAAAACTGTTTTTT. It translates to CASSRFEGGLNEKLFF. Supplemented by reference TRBV5-1 and TRBJ1-4, the full variable domain reads KAGVTQTPRYLIKTRGQQVTLSCSPISGHRSVSWYQQTPGQGLQFLFEYFSETQRNKGNFPGRFSGRQFSNSRSEMNVSTLELGDSALYLCASSRFEGGLNEKLFFGSGTQLSVL.

This clone was picked up one time. J is TRBJ2-1 and V is TRBV5-6, with D tentatively TRBD1 (6 bases). The CDR3 loop spans 15 amino acids. Trimming cost V 4 bases and J 7 bases, with 18 bases left between them. Germline loops: CDR1 SGHDT, CDR2 YYEEEE. The CDR3 bases are TGTGCCAGCAGCGGCGGCAGTGGGGGCAGGAATGAGCAGTTCTTC. This gives the protein CASSGGSGGRNEQFF.

V usage is TRBV5-5 and J usage is TRBJ1-1; no definite D call. Trimming shortened V by 3 bases and J by 2 bases, and 14 bases separated the two germline ends. The CDR3 has 15 residues. Germline CDR1 reads SGHKS; CDR2 reads YYEKEE (reference sequence). The CDR3 DNA is TGTGCCAGCAGCTCCGCACTTCAGTTTAACACTGAAGCTTTCTTT. It specifies CASSSALQFNTEAFF.

The chain carries TRBV5-1 and TRBJ2-3; D remains unclear. The germline V and J ends were trimmed by 0 bases and 5 bases, with 7 bases remaining between them. This CDR3 spans 13 amino acids. Germline V gene sequence: CDR1 SGHRS, CDR2 YFSETQ. This chain's CDR3 is CASSLAPGDTQYF. The CDR3 DNA follows: TGCGCCAGCAGCTTGGCACCCGGAGATACGCAGTATTTT.